The subject of this entry is one T cell receptor (beta chain). There are a few counts of this clonotype. What this receptor recognizes is not known. The sample holds no much larger clone one base away, and base qualities are not on file. Sequencing relied on an Illumina HiSeq 1500. TCRdb trimmed the raw reads at Q25, called clones with MiXCR and kept productive beta chains. When rows share a CDR3 protein, they turn into one entry using the most common DNA and genes. This sample lists roughly 220,000 distinct CDR3 sequences; 30% to 45% were detected once. The ten largest clonotypes hold around 60% of the sample. This sample is part of a study of T cell repertoires in cytomegalovirus infection (dated by TCRdb to the late 2010s). About the full investigation: Recently identified HLA-C-restricted CMV epitopes, whose presentation resists viral immunomodulation, were targeted by peptide stimulations together with well-studied HLA-B-restricted epitopes. Donor HLA type was relevant to the analysis, as public TCR beta signatures indicated carriage of CMV infection together with the matching HLA type.

CDR1 SGHAT and CDR2 FQNNGV are derived from the germline V gene. From its cysteine to its phenylalanine, the CDR3 spans 17 amino acids. Only the CDR3 portion is preserved as DNA: 51 bases, with reading frame beginning at the first base. V trim: 8 bases; J trim: 0 bases; unmatched bases: 12. In the paper's terms, the treatment or condition label means: in vitro stimulation with specific CMV peptide epitopes to enrich CMV-specific T cells. What the authors observed across the whole study: Cumulative frequency of public TCR beta family members discriminated carriers of CMV infection plus the relevant HLA type in this cohort and an independent approximately 340-donor cohort. In the ex vivo response, HLA-C-restricted CMV-specific TCR beta clonotypes were dominant, and in two of eight donors the single most frequent clonotype came from this HLA-C-restricted group.

This TCR derives from a human donor in good health (CMV status not recorded). Some clones in this sample may be carry-over from other donors' samples. The chain was built from TRBV11-2 and TRBJ1-1, with 10 bases in between that match TRBD1. This specimen consisted of CD8+ T cells from cultured PBMCs, obtained from culture after CMV antigen stimulation. The DNA sequence is given as TGTGCCAGCCGCTCCTGGCGGGACAGGGGATTGAACACTGAAGCTTTCTTT. This sequence encodes CASRSWRDRGLNTEAFF.